The 24 T cell receptor beta chains given below trace back to one sample, sequenced in a study of T cells in Graves' hyperthyroidism and ophthalmopathy. TCR beta CDR3 regions were amplified from RNA. With the HTBI primer set, the TCR CDR3 went through a first round of RT-PCR. TCRdb processed the multiplex PCR reads anew with MiXCR; each CDR3 protein has one entry. Of approximately 410,000 distinct CDR3 sequences in the sample, over 12% are singletons; the top ten hold roughly an eighth. Sequencing used blood. The receptors derive from a man in his late teens or twenties with Graves' ophthalmopathy.

This clonotype was seen at least ten times. The chain employs TRBV13 and TRBJ1-1; 7 bases fit TRBD1. This CDR3 has 16 amino acids. V lost 3 bases to trimming and J lost 2 bases; unmatched junction nucleotides: 9. The germline V gene has CDR1 PRHDT and CDR2 FYEKMQ (reference sequence). CDR3 protein: CASSFRGTELNTEAFF. The CDR3 DNA reads TGTGCCAGCAGCTTTAGGGGGACAGAGCTTAACACTGAAGCTTTCTTT.

The chain employs TRBV6-5 and TRBJ1-2; D remains ambiguous. This CDR3 comprises 12 residues. In germline, CDR1 is MNHEY, CDR2 SVGAGI. The V end lost 4 bases, the J end lost 13 bases, and 16 bases lay between the germline ends. In DNA form, the CDR3 reads TGTGCCAGCAGTTCAATTGCGGGTGTTCCCACCTTC. This codes for CASSSIAGVPTF.

This clonotype was seen a few times. J is TRBJ1-1 and V is TRBV10-3; D is possibly TRBD1 (5 bases). The V end lost 3 bases, the J end lost 5 bases, and 16 bases lay between the germline ends. The germline gives CDR1 ENHRY, CDR2 SYGVKD. CDR3 length: 15 amino acids. This chain's CDR3 is CAISDPLGEGTEAFF. The DNA for the CDR3 is TGTGCCATCAGTGACCCGCTTGGGGAGGGGACTGAAGCTTTCTTT.

The sample holds a few counts of this clonotype. V and J are TRBV13 and TRBJ2-5; D may be TRBD1 or TRBD2 (5 bases each). With 3 bases removed from V and 3 bases from J, the gap between germline ends came to 17 bases. CDR1 and CDR2 from the germline V gene are PRHDT and FYEKMQ (reference sequence). This CDR3 is built from 16 residues. CDR3 loop: CASSLWTGPIKETQYF. CDR3 nucleotides: TGTGCCAGCAGCTTGTGGACGGGGCCAATCAAAGAGACCCAGTACTTC.

This clonotype was seen many times. This chain uses TRBV3-1 with TRBJ1-2; no reliable D call. There are 14 residues in the CDR3. The ends were cut back, 1 base at V and 1 base at J, with 7 bases in the middle. From germline, CDR1 is LGHDT and CDR2 YNNKEL (reference sequence). The CDR3 nucleotides read TGTGCCAGCAGCCAAGGTAACTTTAACTATGGCTACACCTTC. Its translation: CASSQGNFNYGYTF. The variable domain in full, with the rest retrieved from reference TRBV3-1 and TRBJ1-2, is DTAVSQTPKYLVTQMGNDKSIKCEQNLGHDTMYWYKQDSKKFLKIMFSYNNKELIINETVPNRFSPKSPDKAHLNLHINSLELGDSAVYFCASSQGNFNYGYTFGSGTRLTVV.

The table lists this clonotype with many counts. This chain joins TRBV7-2 and TRBJ1-2, with 11 bases matching TRBD1. Germline CDR1 and CDR2: SGHTA and FQGNSA. Trimming removed 5 bases from V and 7 bases from J; junction bases left unmatched: 12. The CDR3 runs to 16 residues. The CDR3 coding sequence is TGTGCCAGCAGCCACTCGGGGGGGACAGGGGGGATTGGCTACACCTTC. Its translation: CASSHSGGTGGIGYTF.

This clonotype turned up a few times. The chain carries TRBV5-1 and TRBJ2-2, with 12 bases matching TRBD2. CDR1 SGHRS and CDR2 YFSETQ come from the germline V gene. This CDR3 has 16 amino acids. J was trimmed by 5 bases and V by 0 bases; bases with no gene match: 2. Written as DNA, the CDR3 is TGCGCCAGCAGCTTGGGCGGGACTAGCGGGACCGGGGAGCTGTTTTTT. This codes for CASSLGGTSGTGELFF.

In its sample, this clonotype was seen many times. V and J are TRBV20-1 and TRBJ2-3, with 10 bases identical to TRBD2. This CDR3 contains 19 residues. Trimming removed 1 base from V and 2 bases from J; junction bases left unmatched: 15. In germline, CDR1 is DFQATT, CDR2 SNEGSKA (reference sequence). CDR3 DNA sequence: TGCAGTGCTAGAGGGGGACTAGCTAGCGGGAGAAGGCCCACAGATACGCAGTATTTT. It yields the protein CSARGGLASGRRPTDTQYF.

This clonotype was counted many times. This chain's CDR3 is CASSTRTGDGTEAFF. The CDR3 DNA is TGTGCCAGCTCAACAAGGACAGGGGATGGGACTGAAGCTTTCTTT. The V call is TRBV18, the J call TRBJ1-1; 9 bases map to TRBD1. Germline V CDR1 and CDR2: KGHSH, LQKENI. Trimming took 5 bases from V and 5 from J; bases not matched to a gene: 9. CDR3 length equals 15 residues.

This clonotype was seen at least ten times. The chain has TRBV13 and TRBJ2-7; 11 positions agree with TRBD1. The germline V gene encodes CDR1 PRHDT and CDR2 FYEKMQ (reference sequence). The CDR3 is made up of 16 amino acids. J gave up 4 bases and V 5 bases, and 10 bases lay outside the gene matches. CDR3 nucleotides: TGTGCCAGCAGCCGGCCCGGGACAGGGGGTTCGTACGAGCAGTACTTC. Its translation: CASSRPGTGGSYEQYF.

About this clonotype itself: This may be a read error: a much more frequent sequence differs by one nucleotide. The V gene is TRBV7-6, the J gene TRBJ2-7; 7 bases match TRBD1. CDR3 size: 14 residues. Trimming cost V 8 bases and J 3 bases; bases outside gene matches: 10. Germline-derived CDR1 and CDR2 are SGHVS and FNYEAQ. The CDR3 DNA sequence: TGTGCCAGCGGCCCGGGGACAGATGGCTACGAGCAGTACTTC. This sequence encodes CASGPGTDGYEQYF.

This clonotype was seen more than once but under ten times. V gene TRBV19 combines with J gene TRBJ1-2; 8 bases line up with TRBD1. The V segment lost 7 bases and the J segment 8 bases; nucleotides outside the gene matches: 12. The CDR3 is made up of 14 amino acids. Germline CDR1 and CDR2: LNHDA and SQIVND (reference sequence). CDR3 DNA sequence: TGTGCCAGTAACCCTCCAGACAGGGGCAAAGGCTACACCTTC. It yields the protein CASNPPDRGKGYTF.

This clonotype has a count of ten or more. The chain couples TRBV20-1 to TRBJ2-7, with 11 bases matching TRBD1. The CDR3 contains 13 residues. Germline V CDR1 and CDR2: DFQATT, SNEGSKA (reference sequence). The V gene end was trimmed by 5 bases and the J gene end by 2 bases; junction bases not matched to a gene: 2. In DNA form, the CDR3 reads TGCAGTGCTCCGGGACAGGGGGCCTACGAGCAGTACTTC. It encodes CSAPGQGAYEQYF.

Ten or more counts support this clonotype. V gene TRBV14 combines with J gene TRBJ2-5; 8 bases are a match to TRBD2. The germline V gene has CDR1 SGHDN and CDR2 FVKESK. The junction had 11 bases not matched to a gene; V was cut back by 3 bases and J by 5 bases. This CDR3 is 16 amino acids long. CDR3 bases: TGTGCCAGCAGCCATACTAGCGGAGCCCTTGGGGAGACCCAGTACTTC. Residues: CASSHTSGALGETQYF.

There are many counts of this clonotype. The chain joins TRBV2 to TRBJ2-3, with TRBD1 as a possible D gene (6 bases). Trimming removed 3 bases at V and 3 bases at J, with 13 bases between. The CDR3 contains 15 residues. Germline assignment: CDR1 SNHLY and CDR2 FYNNEI. CDR3 residues: CASSDVWGQTDTQYF. Written as DNA, the CDR3 is TGTGCCAGCAGTGACGTGTGGGGGCAGACAGATACGCAGTATTTT.

This clonotype was observed at least ten times. The chain employs TRBV2 and TRBJ2-3; D may be TRBD2 (5 bases). In germline, CDR1 is SNHLY, CDR2 FYNNEI. The CDR3 contains 14 residues. V dropped 0 bases and J dropped 3 bases, with 7 bases sitting between them. The CDR3 DNA is TGTGCCAGCAGTGAAGCAGGGAGAACAGATACGCAGTATTTT. It yields the protein CASSEAGRTDTQYF.

At least ten counts were recorded for this clonotype. V usage is TRBV7-4 and J usage is TRBJ2-3, with TRBD1 as a possible D gene (6 bases). The V and J ends lost 5 bases and 2 bases respectively, with 14 bases between them. Germline V gene data show CDR1 as SGHVT and CDR2 as SQSDAQ. The CDR3 extends over 15 amino acids. As DNA, the CDR3 is TGTGCCAGCAGCCCCCGGACAGACATCACAGATACGCAGTATTTT. It encodes CASSPRTDITDTQYF.

The chain carries TRBV7-9 and TRBJ2-3, with 7 bases matching TRBD2. Per the germline V gene, CDR1 is SEHNR and CDR2 is FQNEAQ (reference sequence). The CDR3 sequence is 15 residues long. The trim removed 5 bases at V and 1 base at J, leaving 6 bases unmatched. The CDR3 protein is CASSPLAGRTDTQYF. CDR3 DNA sequence: TGTGCCAGCAGCCCCTTAGCGGGTCGCACAGATACGCAGTATTTT. The full variable domain, rest sourced from reference TRBV7-9 and TRBJ2-3, is DTGVSQNPRHKITKRGQNVTFRCDPISEHNRLYWYRQTLGQGPEFLTYFQNEAQLEKSRLLSDRFSAERPKGSFSTLEIQRTEQGDSAMYLCASSPLAGRTDTQYFGPGTRLTVL.

A few counts support this clonotype. This chain uses TRBV6-2 or TRBV6-3 with TRBJ2-7; 13 bases line up with TRBD2. V shed 2 bases and J 3 bases; nucleotides not matched to a gene: 4. The CDR3 is made up of 16 amino acids. Germline V gene data show CDR1 as MNHEY and CDR2 as SVGEGT. The CDR3 region has the DNA TGTGCCAGCAGTTACCCCGGGACTAGCGGGGTCTACGAGCAGTACTTC. It specifies CASSYPGTSGVYEQYF.

This clonotype came up many times. This sequence joins TRBV20-1 and TRBJ2-3; the match to TRBD2 covers 9 bases. This CDR3 comprises 14 residues. V lost 5 bases, J lost 4 bases, and 7 bases stayed unmatched. The germline V gene has CDR1 DFQATT and CDR2 SNEGSKA (reference sequence). CDR3 loop: CSAQIAGEADTQYF. The CDR3 DNA sequence: TGCAGTGCTCAAATAGCGGGAGAGGCAGATACGCAGTATTTT.

A few counts support this clonotype. The chain's CDR3 is CASSRGLVNSPLHF. CDR3 nucleotides: TGTGCCAGTAGTAGGGGACTCGTCAATTCACCCCTCCACTTT. The rearrangement links TRBV19 to TRBJ1-6, with a tentative D call TRBD1 (5 bases). CDR3 length: 14 residues. Trimming took 4 bases from V and 7 from J, leaving 11 bases between them. Looked up from germline, CDR1 is LNHDA and CDR2 is SQIVND (reference sequence).

As concerns this clonotype: At one of its ends the junction is not consistent with the germline gene, which may arise from a read error. The chain recombines TRBV5-1 with TRBJ2-2, with TRBD1 matching 8 bases. The CDR3 consists of 14 residues. The germline gives CDR1 SGHRS, CDR2 YFSETQ. The CDR3 DNA reads TGCGTCAGCAGCTTAAGGGACAGGTCCGGGGAGCTGTTTTTT. It encodes CVSSLRDRSGELFF.

The V and J genes are TRBV5-6 and TRBJ2-7, with D perhaps TRBD2 (5 bases). The CDR3 extends over 11 amino acids. V was pared by 4 bases and J by 5 bases, with 7 bases between. Germline V lookup: CDR1 SGHDT, CDR2 YYEEEE. The CDR3 region has the DNA TGTGCCAGCAGCGCGGGCAACGAGCAGTACTTC. Its protein is CASSAGNEQYF.

This clonotype was detected ten times or more. The chain links TRBV2 to TRBJ1-1; tentatively, D is TRBD1 (6 bases). In germline, CDR1 is SNHLY, CDR2 FYNNEI. The CDR3 loop spans 15 amino acids. V lost 1 base and J 5 bases, leaving 14 bases between the germline ends. The CDR3 is CASSEVSRGGTEAFF. The CDR3 coding sequence is TGTGCCAGCAGTGAAGTATCCAGGGGAGGTACTGAAGCTTTCTTT.